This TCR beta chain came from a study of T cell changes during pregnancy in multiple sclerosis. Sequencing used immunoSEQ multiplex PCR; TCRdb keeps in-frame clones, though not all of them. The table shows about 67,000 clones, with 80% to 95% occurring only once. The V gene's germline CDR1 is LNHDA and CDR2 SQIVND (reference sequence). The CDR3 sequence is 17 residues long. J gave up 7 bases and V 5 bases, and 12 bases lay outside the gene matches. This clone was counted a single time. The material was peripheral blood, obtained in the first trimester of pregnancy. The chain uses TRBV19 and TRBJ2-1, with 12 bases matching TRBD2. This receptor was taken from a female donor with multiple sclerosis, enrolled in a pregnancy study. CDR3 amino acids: CASSVRRLAGEDNEQFF. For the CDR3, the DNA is TGTGCCAGTAGTGTTCGTAGACTAGCGGGAGAGGATAATGAGCAGTTCTTC. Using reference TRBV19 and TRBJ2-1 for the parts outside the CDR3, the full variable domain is DGGITQSPKYLFRKEGQNVTLSCEQNLNHDAMYWYRQDPGQGLRLIYYSQIVNDFQKGDIAEGYSVSREKKESFPLTVTSAQKNPTAFYLCASSVRRLAGEDNEQFFGPGTRLTVL.